The 13 T cell receptor beta chains given below trace back to one sample, sequenced in a study of blood T cell repertoires in COVID-19. Method: immunoSEQ multiplex PCR; TCRdb's copy keeps in-frame clones and lacks some. In the table there are over 100,000 clones, 82% of which are singletons. Sequencing used peripheral blood. The receptors originated from a woman in her 70s with acute or convalescent COVID-19.

The chain joins TRBV18 to TRBJ2-1; TRBD2 aligns across 7 bases. The germline gives CDR1 KGHSH, CDR2 LQKENI. The V and J ends lost 3 bases and 9 bases, in that order; junction bases with no gene match: 8. The CDR3 covers 14 residues. The CDR3 loop is CASSPPLPGGEQFF. The CDR3 DNA follows: TGTGCCAGCTCACCCCCACTCCCGGGGGGTGAGCAGTTCTTC.

This chain links TRBV5-1 with TRBJ2-5; 10 bases are shared with TRBD2. This CDR3 has 22 amino acids. Trimming removed 1 base from V and 2 bases from J; junction bases left unmatched: 23. The V gene's germline CDR1 is SGHRS and CDR2 YFSETQ. The CDR3 DNA sequence: TGCGCCAGCAGCTTGAAGGTAGCGGGGGGCACCGCGTCCCGACTCGGACAAGAGACCCAGTACTTC. It specifies CASSLKVAGGTASRLGQETQYF.

CDR3 nucleotides: TGCGCCAGCAGTCCCCATCGGGGAAGCACTGAAGCTTTCTTT. Translated, it gives CASSPHRGSTEAFF. The chain links TRBV23-1 to TRBJ1-1; D gene uncertain. TRBV23-1 carries the ORF label, with uncertain function. This CDR3 comprises 14 residues. V was shortened by 4 bases and J by 4 bases, with 13 bases between the two germline ends.

V and J are TRBV27 and TRBJ2-3; 8 bases align to TRBD1. Trimming at V came to 0 bases and at J to 5 bases, leaving 7 bases not matched to a gene. Germline V gives CDR1 MNHEY, CDR2 SMNVEV (reference sequence). The CDR3 contains 16 residues. The CDR3 coding sequence is TGTGCCAGCAGTTTATCGACAGGGGCGCTTGGAGATACGCAGTATTTT. Amino acids: CASSLSTGALGDTQYF.

This chain joins TRBV2 and TRBJ2-7; 10 nucleotides line up with TRBD1. J gave up 0 bases and V 6 bases, and 5 bases lay outside the gene matches. CDR1 and CDR2 (germline): SNHLY, FYNNEI. This CDR3 comprises 15 residues. The CDR3, as DNA: TGTGCCAGCAGGGTGGACAGGGGGGGCTCCTACGAGCAGTACTTC. Amino acid sequence: CASRVDRGGSYEQYF.

In DNA form, the CDR3 reads TGTGCCAGCAGCCACCACAGGGGCAGAGCAGATACGCAGTATTTT. Translated: CASSHHRGRADTQYF. This chain uses TRBV14 with TRBJ2-3; 7 bases match TRBD1. CDR3 length equals 15 residues. With 3 bases clipped from V and 4 bases from J, the junction kept 7 bases outside the gene matches. CDR1 SGHDN and CDR2 FVKESK come from the germline V gene.

This clone came up once. CDR3 loop: CASSELGGNTEAFF. The CDR3 DNA reads as TGTGCCAGCAGTGAGTTGGGGGGGAACACTGAAGCTTTCTTT. V usage is TRBV2 and J usage is TRBJ1-1; maybe TRBD1 (5 bases). Germline CDR1 is SNHLY and CDR2 is FYNNEI. V dropped 3 bases and J dropped 1 base, with 9 bases sitting between them. This CDR3 comprises 14 residues.

This clone has just a few counts. The V call is TRBV7-2, the J call TRBJ2-3, with 15 bases matching TRBD2. The CDR3 loop spans 16 amino acids. Germline lookup yields CDR1 SGHTA and CDR2 FQGNSA. With V trimmed by 5 bases and J by 6 bases, 6 bases remained unmatched. The CDR3, as DNA: TGTGCCAGCAGCCTCGGAGGGACTAGCGGGGGGGATACGCAGTATTTT. Translation: CASSLGGTSGGDTQYF.

As regards this clone: The same CDR3 is also encoded by other DNA sequences in this sample. V usage is TRBV6-5 and J usage is TRBJ1-5; D call uncertain. Germline loops: CDR1 MNHEY, CDR2 SVGAGI. The CDR3 covers 13 residues. Trimming took off 2 bases at V and 2 bases at J, with 4 bases between the two ends. In DNA form, the CDR3 reads TGTGCCAGCAGTTACGCAGGCAATCAGCCCCAGCATTTT. Translating it yields CASSYAGNQPQHF.

The rearrangement uses TRBV19 and TRBJ1-1, with TRBD1 identical over 8 bases. Germline CDR1 and CDR2: LNHDA and SQIVND (reference sequence). The junction had 7 bases not matched to a gene; V was cut back by 6 bases and J by 10 bases. CDR3 length: 12 amino acids. The CDR3 sequence: CASSSQGAGAFF. The CDR3 region has the DNA TGTGCCAGTAGCTCTCAGGGGGCGGGAGCTTTCTTT.

The chain combines TRBV4-1 with TRBJ2-2; a possible D gene is TRBD2 (6 bases). Germline assignment: CDR1 MGHRA and CDR2 YSYEKL. This CDR3 region has 16 residues. Trimming removed 5 bases at V and 6 bases at J, with 19 bases between. The CDR3 nucleotides read TGCGCCAGCAGCTCTTTCCAGGGACTGGCTCCCGGGGAGCTGTTTTTT. It codes for CASSSFQGLAPGELFF.

This chain joins TRBV29-1 and TRBJ1-2; 7 bases agree with TRBD1. Per germline, CDR1 SQVTM and CDR2 ANQGSEA. The CDR3 totals 13 residues. V lost 5 bases to trimming and J lost 8 bases; unmatched junction nucleotides: 11. This chain's CDR3 is CSVRDREAKGYTF. The CDR3 nucleotides are TGCAGCGTTAGAGACAGGGAGGCAAAGGGCTACACCTTC.

The chain carries TRBV10-1 and TRBJ2-3; D remains unclear. This CDR3 region has 15 residues. Trimming stripped 3 bases from V and 2 bases from J, with 12 bases between. Germline lookup yields CDR1 WNHNN and CDR2 SYGVQD (reference sequence). The CDR3 reads CASSDWASDTDTQYF. The CDR3, as DNA: TGCGCCAGCAGTGATTGGGCATCGGACACAGATACGCAGTATTTT.